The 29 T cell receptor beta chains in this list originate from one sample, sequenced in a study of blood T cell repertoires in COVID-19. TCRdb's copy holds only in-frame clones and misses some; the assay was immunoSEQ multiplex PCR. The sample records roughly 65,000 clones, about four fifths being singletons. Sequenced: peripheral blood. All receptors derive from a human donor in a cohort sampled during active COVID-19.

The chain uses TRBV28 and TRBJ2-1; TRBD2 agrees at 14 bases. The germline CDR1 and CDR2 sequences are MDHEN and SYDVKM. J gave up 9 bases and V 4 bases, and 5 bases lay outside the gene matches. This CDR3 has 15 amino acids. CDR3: CASSSGTSGRFEQFF. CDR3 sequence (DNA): TGTGCCAGCAGTTCAGGGACTAGCGGGAGATTTGAGCAGTTCTTC.

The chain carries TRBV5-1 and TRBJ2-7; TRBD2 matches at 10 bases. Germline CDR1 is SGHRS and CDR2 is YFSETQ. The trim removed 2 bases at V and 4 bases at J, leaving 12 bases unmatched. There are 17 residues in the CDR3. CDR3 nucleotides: TGCGCCAGCAGCTTTCTTAGTCTAGCGGGAGAAAGATACGAGCAGTACTTC. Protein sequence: CASSFLSLAGERYEQYF.

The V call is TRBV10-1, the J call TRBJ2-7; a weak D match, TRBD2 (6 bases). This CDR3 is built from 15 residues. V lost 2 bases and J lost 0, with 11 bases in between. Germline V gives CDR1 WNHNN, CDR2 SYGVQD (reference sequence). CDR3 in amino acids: CASSEPGLSSYEQYF. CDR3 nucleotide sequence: TGCGCCAGCAGTGAGCCGGGACTCAGCTCCTACGAGCAGTACTTC.

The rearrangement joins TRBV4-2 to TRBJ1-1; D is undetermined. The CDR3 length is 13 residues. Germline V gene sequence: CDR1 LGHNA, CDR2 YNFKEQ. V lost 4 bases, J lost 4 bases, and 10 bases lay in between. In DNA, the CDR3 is TGTGCCAGCAGCCCGCCAAGCATCACTGAAGCTTTCTTT. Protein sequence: CASSPPSITEAFF.

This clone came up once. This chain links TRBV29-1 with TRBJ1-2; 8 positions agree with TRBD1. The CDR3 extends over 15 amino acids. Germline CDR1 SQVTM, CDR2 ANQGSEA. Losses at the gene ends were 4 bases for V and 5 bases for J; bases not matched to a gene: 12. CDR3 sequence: CSVGGGQGDSYGYTF. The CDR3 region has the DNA TGCAGCGTTGGGGGTGGACAGGGTGATTCGTATGGCTACACCTTC.

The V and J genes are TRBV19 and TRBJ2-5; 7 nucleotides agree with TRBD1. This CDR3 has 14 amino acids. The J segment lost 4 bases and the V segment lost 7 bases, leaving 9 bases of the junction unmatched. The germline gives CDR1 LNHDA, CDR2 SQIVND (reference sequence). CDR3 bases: TGTGCCAGTAACCCAGGGGCAGGGGGAGAGACCCAGTACTTC. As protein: CASNPGAGGETQYF.

The CDR3 region has the DNA TGTGCCATCAGTGCTGCAGGGATTAACTATGGCTACACCTTC. Its translation: CAISAAGINYGYTF. J is TRBJ1-2 and V is TRBV10-3; tentatively, D is TRBD1 (5 bases). Germline V gene lookup returns CDR1 ENHRY and CDR2 SYGVKD. Trimming pared 4 bases from V and 1 base from J, leaving 10 bases between. The CDR3 is 14 amino acids.

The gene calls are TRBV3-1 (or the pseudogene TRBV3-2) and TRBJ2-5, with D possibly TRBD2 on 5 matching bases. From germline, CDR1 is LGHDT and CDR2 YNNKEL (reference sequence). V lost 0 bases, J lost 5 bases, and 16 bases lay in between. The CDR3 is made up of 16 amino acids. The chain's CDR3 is CASSQETHGKDETQYF. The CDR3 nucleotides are TGTGCCAGCAGCCAAGAAACCCACGGGAAAGACGAGACCCAGTACTTC.

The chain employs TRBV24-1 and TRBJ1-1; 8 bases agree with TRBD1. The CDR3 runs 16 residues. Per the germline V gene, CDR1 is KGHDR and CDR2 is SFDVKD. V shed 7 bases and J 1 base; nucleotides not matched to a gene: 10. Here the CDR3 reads CATSAGTGSGNTEAFF. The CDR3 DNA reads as TGTGCCACCAGCGCAGGGACAGGTAGTGGGAACACTGAAGCTTTCTTT.

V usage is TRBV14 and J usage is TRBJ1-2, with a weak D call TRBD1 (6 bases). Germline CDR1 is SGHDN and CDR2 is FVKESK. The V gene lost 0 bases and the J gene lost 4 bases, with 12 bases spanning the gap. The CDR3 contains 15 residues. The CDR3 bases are TGTGCCAGCAGCCAAGATCGGGGGGCCTCCTATGGCTACACCTTC. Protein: CASSQDRGASYGYTF.

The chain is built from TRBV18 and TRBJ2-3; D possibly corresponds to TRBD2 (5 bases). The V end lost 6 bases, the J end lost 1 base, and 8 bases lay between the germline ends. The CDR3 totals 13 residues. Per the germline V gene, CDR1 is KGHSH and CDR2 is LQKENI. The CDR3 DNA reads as TGTGCCAGCTCCCCCGGGGGCACAGATACGCAGTATTTT. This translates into CASSPGGTDTQYF. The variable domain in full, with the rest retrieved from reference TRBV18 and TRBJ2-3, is NAGVMQNPRHLVRRRGQEARLRCSPMKGHSHVYWYRQLPEEGLKFMVYLQKENIIDESGMPKERFSAEFPKEGPSILRIQQVVRGDSAAYFCASSPGGTDTQYFGPGTRLTVL.

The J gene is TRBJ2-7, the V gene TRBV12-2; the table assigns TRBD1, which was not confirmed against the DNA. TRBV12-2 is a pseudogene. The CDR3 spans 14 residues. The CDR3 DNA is TGTGCAAGTCGCTTTAGGGACAGGGGGTACGAGCAGTACTTC. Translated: CASRFRDRGYEQYF.

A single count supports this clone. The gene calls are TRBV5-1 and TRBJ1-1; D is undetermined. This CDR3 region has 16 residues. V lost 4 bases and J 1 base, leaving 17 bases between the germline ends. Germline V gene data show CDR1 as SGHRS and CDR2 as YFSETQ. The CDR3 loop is CASSLDGSGSNTEAFF. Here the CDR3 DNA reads TGCGCCAGCAGCCTGGATGGATCGGGTTCGAACACTGAAGCTTTCTTT.

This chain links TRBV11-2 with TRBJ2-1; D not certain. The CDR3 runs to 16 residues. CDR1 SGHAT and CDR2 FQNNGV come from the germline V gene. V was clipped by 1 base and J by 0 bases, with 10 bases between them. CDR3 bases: TGTGCCAGCAGCTTAGCATCGGTCTTCTCCTACAATGAGCAGTTCTTC. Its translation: CASSLASVFSYNEQFF.

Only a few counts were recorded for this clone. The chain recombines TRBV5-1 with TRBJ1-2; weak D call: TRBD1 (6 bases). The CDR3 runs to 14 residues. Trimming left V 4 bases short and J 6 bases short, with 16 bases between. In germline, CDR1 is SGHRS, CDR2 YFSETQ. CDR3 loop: CASSDLQGINGYTF. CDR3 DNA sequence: TGCGCCAGCAGCGATTTACAGGGTATCAATGGCTACACCTTC.

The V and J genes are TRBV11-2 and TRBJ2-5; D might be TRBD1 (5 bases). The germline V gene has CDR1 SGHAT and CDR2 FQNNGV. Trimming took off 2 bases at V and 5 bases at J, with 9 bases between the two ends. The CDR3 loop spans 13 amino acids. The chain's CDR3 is CASSLRGLETQYF. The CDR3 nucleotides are TGTGCCAGCAGCTTAAGGGGATTGGAGACCCAGTACTTC.

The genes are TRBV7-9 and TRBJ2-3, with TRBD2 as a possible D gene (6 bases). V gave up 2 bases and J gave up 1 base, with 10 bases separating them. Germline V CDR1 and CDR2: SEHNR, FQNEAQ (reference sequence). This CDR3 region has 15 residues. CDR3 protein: CASSLRDFRTDTQYF. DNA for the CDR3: TGTGCCAGCAGCTTAAGGGACTTCCGCACAGATACGCAGTATTTT.

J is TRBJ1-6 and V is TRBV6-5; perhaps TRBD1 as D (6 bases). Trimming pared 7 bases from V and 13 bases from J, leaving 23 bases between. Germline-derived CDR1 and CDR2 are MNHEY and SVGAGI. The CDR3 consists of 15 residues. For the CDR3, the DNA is TGTGCCAGCAAGGGGTCTACCGGCAGGGGTTTGCCCCTCCACTTT. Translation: CASKGSTGRGLPLHF.

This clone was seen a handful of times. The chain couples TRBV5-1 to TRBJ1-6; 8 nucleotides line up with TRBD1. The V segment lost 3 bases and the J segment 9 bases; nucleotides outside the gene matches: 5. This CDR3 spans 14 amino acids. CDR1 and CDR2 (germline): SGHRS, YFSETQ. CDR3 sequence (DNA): TGCGCCAGCAGCTCGGGACAGGATCTTTCACCCCTCCACTTT. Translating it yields CASSSGQDLSPLHF.

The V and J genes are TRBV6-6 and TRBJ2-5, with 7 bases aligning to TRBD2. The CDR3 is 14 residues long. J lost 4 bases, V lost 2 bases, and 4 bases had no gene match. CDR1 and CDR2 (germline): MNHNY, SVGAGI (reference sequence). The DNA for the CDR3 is TGTGCCAGCAGTTACGCGGGAGAAGGAGAGACCCAGTACTTC. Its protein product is CASSYAGEGETQYF.

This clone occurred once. As DNA, the CDR3 is TGTGCCAGCAGTCCCCGGACTTACAATGAGCAGTTCTTC. Its translation: CASSPRTYNEQFF. The rearrangement uses TRBV6-5 and TRBJ2-1, with D possibly matching TRBD2 (5 bases). With 5 bases removed from V and 4 bases from J, the gap between germline ends came to 9 bases. This CDR3 is 13 amino acids long. Germline CDR1 MNHEY, CDR2 SVGAGI.

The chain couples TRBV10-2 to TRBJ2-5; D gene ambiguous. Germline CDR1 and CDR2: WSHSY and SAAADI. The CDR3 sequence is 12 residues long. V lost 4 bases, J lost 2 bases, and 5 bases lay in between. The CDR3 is CASSGQQETQYF. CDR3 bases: TGCGCCAGCAGTGGCCAGCAAGAGACCCAGTACTTC.

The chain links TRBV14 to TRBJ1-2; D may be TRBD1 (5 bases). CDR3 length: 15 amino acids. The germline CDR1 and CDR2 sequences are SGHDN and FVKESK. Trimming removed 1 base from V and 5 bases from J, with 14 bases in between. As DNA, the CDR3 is TGTGCCAGCAGCCAAGCGTCCTCAGGGCTGTATGGCTACACCTTC. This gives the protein CASSQASSGLYGYTF.

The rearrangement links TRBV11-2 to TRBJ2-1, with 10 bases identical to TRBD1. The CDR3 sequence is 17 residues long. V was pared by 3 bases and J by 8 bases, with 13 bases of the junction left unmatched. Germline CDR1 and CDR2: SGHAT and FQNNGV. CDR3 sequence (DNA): TGTGCCAGCAGCTTCCAGGGGATGGGACAGGGGAACGATGAGCAGTTCTTC. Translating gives CASSFQGMGQGNDEQFF.

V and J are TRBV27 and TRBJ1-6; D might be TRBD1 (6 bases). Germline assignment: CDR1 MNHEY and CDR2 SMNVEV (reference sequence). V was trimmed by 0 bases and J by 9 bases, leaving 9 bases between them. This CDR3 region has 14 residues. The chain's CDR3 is CASSLSRGTSPLHF. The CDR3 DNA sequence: TGTGCCAGCAGTTTATCAAGGGGGACTTCACCCCTCCACTTT.

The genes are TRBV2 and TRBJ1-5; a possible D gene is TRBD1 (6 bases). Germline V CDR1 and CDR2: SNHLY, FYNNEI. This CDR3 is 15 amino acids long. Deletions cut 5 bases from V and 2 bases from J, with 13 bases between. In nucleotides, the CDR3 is TGTGCCAGCAGTATAGGACAGTCCGGCAATCAGCCCCAGCATTTT. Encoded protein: CASSIGQSGNQPQHF.

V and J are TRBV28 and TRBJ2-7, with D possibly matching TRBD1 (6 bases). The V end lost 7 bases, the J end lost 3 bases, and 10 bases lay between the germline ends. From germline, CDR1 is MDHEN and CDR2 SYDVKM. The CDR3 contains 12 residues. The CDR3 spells CASTSGDYEQYF. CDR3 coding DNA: TGTGCCAGCACCTCAGGGGACTACGAGCAGTACTTC.

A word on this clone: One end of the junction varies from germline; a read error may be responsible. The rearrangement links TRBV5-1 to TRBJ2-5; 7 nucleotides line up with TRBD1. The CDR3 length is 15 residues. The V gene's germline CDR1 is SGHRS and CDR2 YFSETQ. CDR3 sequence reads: CASRLGDRWEETQYF. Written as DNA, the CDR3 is TGCGCCAGCAGGTTGGGGGACAGATGGGAAGAGACCCAGTACTTC.

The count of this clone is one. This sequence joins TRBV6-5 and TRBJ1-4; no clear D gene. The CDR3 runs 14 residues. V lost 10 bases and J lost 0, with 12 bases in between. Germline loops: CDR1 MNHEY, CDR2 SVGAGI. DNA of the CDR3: TGTGCCACCTCAGCGGTTGCAACTAATGAAAAACTGTTTTTT. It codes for CATSAVATNEKLFF.